This T cell receptor beta chain was captured by sequencing in a study of shared clonotypes between healthy human individuals. The CDR3 is 13 residues long. Germline V lookup: CDR1 SGHRS, CDR2 YFSETQ. Trimming took 4 bases from V and 6 from J, leaving 14 bases between them. Only in-frame clones appear in the TCRdb table, and some are missing; sequencing was by immunoSEQ multiplex PCR. The sample shows approximately 2.4 million clones, around 95% of them seen only once. The sample comprised naive CD4+ T cells sorted from blood. Subset of the sample: CD45RA+ positively selected. This receptor was obtained from a man aged 18 to 30 in good health. The chain carries TRBV5-1 and TRBJ2-7; TRBD2 might be the D (5 bases). The CDR3 DNA is TGCGCCAGCAGCGGCACTTCAACTAGCGAGCAGTACTTC. It specifies CASSGTSTSEQYF.